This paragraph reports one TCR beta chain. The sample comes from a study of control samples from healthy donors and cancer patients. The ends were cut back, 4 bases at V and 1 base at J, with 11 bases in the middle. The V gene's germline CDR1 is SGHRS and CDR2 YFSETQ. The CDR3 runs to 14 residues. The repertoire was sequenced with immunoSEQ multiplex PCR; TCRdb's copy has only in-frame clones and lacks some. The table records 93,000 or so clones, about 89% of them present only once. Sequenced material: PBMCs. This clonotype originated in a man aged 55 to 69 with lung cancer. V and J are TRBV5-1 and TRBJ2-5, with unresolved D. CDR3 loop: CASSLTSIQETQYF. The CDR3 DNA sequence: TGCGCCAGCAGCCTGACGAGTATCCAAGAGACCCAGTACTTC.